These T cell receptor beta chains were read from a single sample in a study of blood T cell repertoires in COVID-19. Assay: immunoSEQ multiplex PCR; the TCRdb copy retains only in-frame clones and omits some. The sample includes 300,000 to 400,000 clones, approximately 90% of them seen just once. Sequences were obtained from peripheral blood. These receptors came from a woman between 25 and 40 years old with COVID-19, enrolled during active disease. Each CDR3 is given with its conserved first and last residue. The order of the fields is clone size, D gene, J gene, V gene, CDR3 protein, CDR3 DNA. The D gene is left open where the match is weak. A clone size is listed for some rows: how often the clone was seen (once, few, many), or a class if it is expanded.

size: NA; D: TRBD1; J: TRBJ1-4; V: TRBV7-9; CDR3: CASSPTGQGNEKLFF; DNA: TGTGCCAGCAGTCCGACGGGACAGGGGAATGAAAAACTGTTTTTT
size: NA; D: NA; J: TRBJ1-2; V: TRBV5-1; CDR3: CASSAIPGFYGYTF; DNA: TGCGCCAGCAGCGCCATTCCAGGTTTCTATGGCTACACCTTC
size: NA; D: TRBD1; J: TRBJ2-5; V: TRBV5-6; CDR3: CASSQGQGVETQYF; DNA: TGTGCCAGCAGCCAGGGACAGGGGGTCGAGACCCAGTACTTC
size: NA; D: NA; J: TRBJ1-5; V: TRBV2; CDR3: CASSRDTYNQPQHF; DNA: TGTGCCAGCAGTCGGGACACTTACAATCAGCCCCAGCATTTT
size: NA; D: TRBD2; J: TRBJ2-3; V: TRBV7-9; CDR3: CASSLFFSGGRDTQYF; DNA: TGTGCCAGCAGCTTATTTTTTAGCGGGGGGCGGGATACGCAGTATTTT
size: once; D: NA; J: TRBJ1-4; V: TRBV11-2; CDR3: CASSPAPTEVGEKLFF; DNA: TGTGCCAGCAGCCCCGCCCCGACAGAGGTCGGCGAAAAACTGTTTTTT
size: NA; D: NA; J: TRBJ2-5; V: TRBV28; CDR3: CASSRRGLQYF; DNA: TGTGCCAGCAGTCGTCGGGGGTTACAGTACTTC
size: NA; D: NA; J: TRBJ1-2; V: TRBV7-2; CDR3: CASSFGSYGYTF; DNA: TGTGCCAGCAGCTTTGGCTCCTATGGCTACACCTTC
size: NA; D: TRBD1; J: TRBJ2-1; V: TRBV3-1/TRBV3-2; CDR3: CASSQLSGQGAEYSYNEQFF; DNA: TGTGCCAGCAGCCAATTATCAGGACAGGGGGCAGAATATTCCTACAATGAGCAGTTCTTC
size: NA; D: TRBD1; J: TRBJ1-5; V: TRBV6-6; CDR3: CASLKTGRADQPQHF; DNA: TGTGCCAGCCTTAAGACAGGGCGGGCGGATCAGCCCCAGCATTTT
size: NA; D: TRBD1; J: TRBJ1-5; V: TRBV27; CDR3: CASSHSPDRVQPQHF; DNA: TGTGCCAGCAGCCACAGTCCCGACAGGGTTCAGCCCCAGCATTTT
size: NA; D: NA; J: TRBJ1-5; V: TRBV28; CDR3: CASSWDIGQPQHF; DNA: TGTGCCAGCAGCTGGGACATAGGTCAGCCCCAGCATTTT
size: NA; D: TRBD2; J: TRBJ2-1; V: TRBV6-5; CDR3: CASSYSASGNHEQFF; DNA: TGTGCCAGCAGTTACTCGGCTAGCGGGAACCATGAGCAGTTCTTC
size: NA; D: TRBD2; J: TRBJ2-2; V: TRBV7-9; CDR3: CASSGGTSGANTGELFF; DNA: TGTGCCAGCAGCGGAGGGACTAGCGGCGCGAACACCGGGGAGCTGTTTTTT
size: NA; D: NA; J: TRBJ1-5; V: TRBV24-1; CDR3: CATSDSSGLRERGGYQPQHF; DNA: TGTGCCACCAGTGATTCCTCGGGACTCAGGGAGAGGGGGGGGTATCAGCCCCAGCATTTT
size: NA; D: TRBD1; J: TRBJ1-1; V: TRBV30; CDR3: CAWSTGGKAFF; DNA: TGTGCCTGGAGCACAGGGGGGAAAGCTTTCTTT
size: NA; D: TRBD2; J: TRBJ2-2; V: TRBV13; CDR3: CASSLAGGVNTGELFF; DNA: TGTGCCAGCAGCTTAGCGGGAGGTGTAAACACCGGGGAGCTGTTTTTT
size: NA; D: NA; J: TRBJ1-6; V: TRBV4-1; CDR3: CASSQKQGKAPLHF; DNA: TGCGCCAGCAGCCAGAAACAGGGTAAGGCACCCCTCCACTTT
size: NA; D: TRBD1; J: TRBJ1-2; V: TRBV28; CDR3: CASSLYRGVFDGYTF; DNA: TGTGCCAGCAGTCTTTACAGGGGGGTCTTCGATGGCTACACCTTC
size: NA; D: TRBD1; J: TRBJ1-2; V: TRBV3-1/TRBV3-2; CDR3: CASSQARDRGQGYTF; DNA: TGTGCCAGCAGCCAAGCGCGGGACAGGGGGCAGGGCTACACCTTC
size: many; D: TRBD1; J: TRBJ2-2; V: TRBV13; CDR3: CASSLLGTGDTGELFF; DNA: TGTGCCAGCAGCTTACTCGGGACAGGGGACACCGGGGAGCTGTTTTTT
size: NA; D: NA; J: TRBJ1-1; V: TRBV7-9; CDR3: CASSLAEAYTEAFF; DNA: TGTGCCAGCAGCTTAGCGGAGGCCTACACTGAAGCTTTCTTT
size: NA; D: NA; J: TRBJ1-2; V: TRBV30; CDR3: CAWSVLRRYGYTF; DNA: TGTGCCTGGAGTGTACTCCGCCGCTATGGCTACACCTTC
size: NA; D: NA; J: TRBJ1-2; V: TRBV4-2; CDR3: CASSQAGDTFEGYTF; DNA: TGTGCCAGCAGCCAAGCGGGAGACACCTTTGAGGGCTACACCTTC
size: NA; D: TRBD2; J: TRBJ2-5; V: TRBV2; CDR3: CASSEDLAGGPYQETQYF; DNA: TGTGCCAGCAGTGAAGACCTAGCGGGGGGCCCGTACCAAGAGACCCAGTACTTC
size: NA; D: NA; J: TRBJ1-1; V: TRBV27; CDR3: CASSTRRGNTEAFF; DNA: TGTGCCAGCAGTACCCGACGGGGGAACACTGAAGCTTTCTTT
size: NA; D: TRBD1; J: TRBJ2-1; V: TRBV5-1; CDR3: CASSGGWDRGGNEQFF; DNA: TGCGCCAGCAGCGGAGGTTGGGACAGGGGTGGCAATGAGCAGTTCTTC
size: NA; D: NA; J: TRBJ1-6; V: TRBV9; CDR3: CASSATGNNSPLHF; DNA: TGTGCCAGCAGCGCAACAGGGAATAATTCACCCCTCCACTTT
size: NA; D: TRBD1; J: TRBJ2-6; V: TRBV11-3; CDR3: CASSSQGGANVLTF; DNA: TGTGCCAGCAGCTCACAGGGGGGGGCCAACGTCCTGACTTTC
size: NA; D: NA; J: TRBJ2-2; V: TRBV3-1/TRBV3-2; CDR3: CASSQGPGITGELFF; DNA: TGTGCCAGCAGCCAAGGTCCCGGGATTACCGGGGAGCTGTTTTTT
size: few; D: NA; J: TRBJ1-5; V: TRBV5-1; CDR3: CASSLGRSNQPQHF; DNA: TGCGCCAGCAGCTTGGGCAGGAGCAATCAGCCCCAGCATTTT
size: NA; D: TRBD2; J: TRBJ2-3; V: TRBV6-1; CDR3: CASSELAGVTDTQYF; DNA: TGTGCCAGCAGTGAACTAGCGGGGGTGACAGATACGCAGTATTTT
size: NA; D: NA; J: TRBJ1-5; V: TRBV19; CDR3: CASSYSNQPQHF; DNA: TGTGCCAGTAGCTATAGCAATCAGCCCCAGCATTTT
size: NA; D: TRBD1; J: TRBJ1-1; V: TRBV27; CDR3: CASSLRQGKGRNTEAFF; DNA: TGTGCCAGCAGTCTGCGACAGGGGAAGGGGCGGAACACTGAAGCTTTCTTT
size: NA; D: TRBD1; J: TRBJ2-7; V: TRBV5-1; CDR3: CASSFSPGTGPFSYEQYF; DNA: TGCGCCAGCAGCTTCTCCCCCGGGACAGGGCCCTTTTCCTACGAGCAGTACTTC
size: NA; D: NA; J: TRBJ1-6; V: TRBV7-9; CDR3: CASSLPLESALHF; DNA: TGTGCCAGCAGCTTACCCCTCGAGTCCGCCCTCCACTTT
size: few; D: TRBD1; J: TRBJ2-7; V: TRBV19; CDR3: CASRQRDSLSYEQYF; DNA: TGTGCCAGTAGGCAAAGGGACAGCCTATCCTACGAGCAGTACTTC
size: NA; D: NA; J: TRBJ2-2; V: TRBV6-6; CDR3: CASLYQGSIGGELFF; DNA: TGTGCCAGCTTGTACCAGGGGAGTATCGGCGGGGAGCTGTTTTTT
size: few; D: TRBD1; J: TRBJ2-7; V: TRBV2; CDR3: CASSAGTGGYEQYF; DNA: TGTGCCAGCAGTGCGGGGACAGGGGGCTACGAGCAGTACTTC
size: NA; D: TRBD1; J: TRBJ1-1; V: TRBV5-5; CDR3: CASSLGTGLMNTEAFF; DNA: TGTGCCAGCAGCTTAGGGACAGGCTTGATGAACACTGAAGCTTTCTTT
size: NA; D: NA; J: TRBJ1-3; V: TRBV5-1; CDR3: CASTLTGIAGNTIYF; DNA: TGCGCCAGCACACTAACGGGGATCGCTGGAAACACCATATATTTT
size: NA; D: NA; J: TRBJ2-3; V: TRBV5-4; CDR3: CASSLGQQVPDTQYF; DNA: TGTGCCAGCAGCTTGGGGCAGCAGGTCCCAGATACGCAGTATTTT
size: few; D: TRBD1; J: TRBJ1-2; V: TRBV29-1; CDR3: CGIRQGEGYTF; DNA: TGCGGGATAAGACAGGGTGAGGGCTACACCTTC
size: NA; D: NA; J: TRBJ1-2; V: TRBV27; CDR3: CASSLTHSVGYTF; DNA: TGTGCCAGCAGTTTAACCCACTCGGTCGGCTACACCTTC
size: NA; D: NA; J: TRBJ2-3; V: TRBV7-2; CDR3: CASSFKRDTQYF; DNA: TGTGCCAGCAGCTTCAAGCGAGATACGCAGTATTTT
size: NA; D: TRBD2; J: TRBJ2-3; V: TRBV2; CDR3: CAVGTSLSSTDTQYF; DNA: TGTGCCGTCGGGACTAGCCTTTCTAGCACAGATACGCAGTATTTT
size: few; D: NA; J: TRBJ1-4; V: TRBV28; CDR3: CASRLGGLNEKLFF; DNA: TGTGCCAGCAGGCTCGGGGGTCTTAATGAAAAACTGTTTTTT
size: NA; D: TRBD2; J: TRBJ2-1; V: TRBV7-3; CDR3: CASSLTSGYNEQFF; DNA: TGTGCCAGCAGCTTAACTAGCGGGTACAATGAGCAGTTCTTC
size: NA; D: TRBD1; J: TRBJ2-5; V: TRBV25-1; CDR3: CASAGTGGRETQYF; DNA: TGTGCCAGCGCCGGGACAGGGGGCAGAGAGACCCAGTACTTC